These 24 T cell receptor beta chains originate from one sample sequenced in a study of blood T cell repertoires in COVID-19. This table comes from immunoSEQ multiplex PCR, and its TCRdb copy is limited to in-frame clones, with some not included. Of tens of thousands of clones listed, 70% to 85% are singletons. Sequences were obtained from peripheral blood. These receptor sequences come from a woman in her sixties or seventies with acute or convalescent COVID-19.

The chain uses TRBV11-1 and TRBJ1-2; D is unresolved. The CDR3 runs 16 residues. In germline, CDR1 is SGHAT, CDR2 FQDESV (reference sequence). Trimming took off 5 bases at V and 9 bases at J, with 25 bases between the two ends. The CDR3 bases are TGTGCCAGCAGCCCCGGGAGGATGGGGATTGCGGGAAGCTACACCTTC. Amino acid sequence: CASSPGRMGIAGSYTF.

In its sample, this clone was seen a few times. The V call is TRBV25-1, the J call TRBJ1-2; D ambiguous. The CDR3 has 11 residues. Germline CDR1 MGHDK, CDR2 SYGVNS. V was shortened by 4 bases and J by 5 bases, with 5 bases between the two germline ends. This chain's CDR3 is CASSAVYGYTF. The CDR3 coding sequence is TGTGCCAGCAGTGCCGTATATGGCTACACCTTC.

The chain carries TRBV3-1 (or the pseudogene TRBV3-2) and TRBJ1-1; D may be TRBD1 (6 bases). V shed 1 base and J shed 1 base, with 10 bases lying between them. The V gene's germline CDR1 is LGHDT and CDR2 YNNKEL (reference sequence). The CDR3 is 15 residues long. The CDR3 region is CASSQGRGANTEAFF. For the CDR3, the DNA is TGTGCCAGCAGCCAAGGCAGGGGCGCGAACACTGAAGCTTTCTTT.

The chain couples TRBV6-5 to TRBJ1-5, with D tentatively TRBD1 (6 bases). CDR1 and CDR2 from the germline V gene are MNHEY and SVGAGI. The CDR3 covers 14 residues. V was trimmed by 6 bases and J by 3 bases, leaving 12 bases between them. This chain's CDR3 is CASSTGQYNQPQHF. CDR3 DNA sequence: TGTGCCAGCAGCACCGGACAGTACAATCAGCCCCAGCATTTT.

The chain uses TRBV5-1 and TRBJ2-4; 8 nucleotides match TRBD1. This CDR3 has 14 residues. Trimming cost V 3 bases and J 11 bases; bases outside gene matches: 10. CDR1 is SGHRS and CDR2 is YFSETQ in the germline V gene. The DNA of the CDR3 is TGCGCCAGCAGCTCAGGACAGGGATCCTCCGTTCAGTACTTC. Translating it yields CASSSGQGSSVQYF. Variable domain in full (rest from reference TRBV5-1 and TRBJ2-4): KAGVTQTPRYLIKTRGQQVTLSCSPISGHRSVSWYQQTPGQGLQFLFEYFSETQRNKGNFPGRFSGRQFSNSRSEMNVSTLELGDSALYLCASSSGQGSSVQYFGAGTRLSVL.

J is TRBJ2-7 and V is TRBV15; tentatively, D is TRBD2 (5 bases). Germline V gene lookup returns CDR1 LNHNV and CDR2 YYDKDF (reference sequence). The CDR3 is made up of 13 amino acids. V was clipped by 5 bases and J by 2 bases, with 10 bases between them. CDR3 loop: CATSRRRTYEQYF. The CDR3 DNA is TGTGCCACCAGCCGGAGGAGGACCTACGAGCAGTACTTC.

V and J are TRBV6-4 and TRBJ1-2; D is possibly TRBD1 (6 bases). Germline V gene lookup returns CDR1 MRHNA and CDR2 SNTAGT. The CDR3 is made up of 13 amino acids. V lost 3 bases to trimming and J lost 7 bases, with 12 bases between them. The CDR3 spells CASSETQGTGYTF. Written as DNA, the CDR3 is TGTGCCAGCAGTGAGACACAGGGAACTGGCTACACCTTC.

The chain links TRBV27 to TRBJ2-3; tentatively, D is TRBD2 (7 bases). CDR3 length: 15 amino acids. Germline V CDR1 and CDR2: MNHEY, SMNVEV (reference sequence). V lost 5 bases and J lost 1, with 13 bases in between. The CDR3 sequence: CASSSPGGGTDTQYF. The CDR3 DNA sequence: TGTGCCAGCAGTAGCCCGGGGGGCGGCACAGATACGCAGTATTTT.

This chain uses TRBV29-1 with TRBJ1-1, with no clear D. CDR1 SQVTM and CDR2 ANQGSEA come from the germline V gene. The CDR3 is 12 amino acids. V lost 7 bases and J lost 6, with 15 bases in between. CDR3 loop: CSATAGPSEAFF. DNA of the CDR3: TGCAGCGCCACCGCTGGGCCTTCTGAAGCTTTCTTT.

CDR3 in DNA: TGCGCCAGCAGCTTGGACGGGACAGGGAGAGAGACCCAGTACTTC. It encodes CASSLDGTGRETQYF. The chain employs TRBV5-1 and TRBJ2-5; the match to TRBD1 covers 9 bases. This CDR3 has 15 residues. V lost 0 bases to trimming and J lost 4 bases; unmatched junction nucleotides: 4. CDR1 and CDR2 (germline): SGHRS, YFSETQ. The variable domain in full, completed from reference TRBV5-1 and TRBJ2-5, reads KAGVTQTPRYLIKTRGQQVTLSCSPISGHRSVSWYQQTPGQGLQFLFEYFSETQRNKGNFPGRFSGRQFSNSRSEMNVSTLELGDSALYLCASSLDGTGRETQYFGPGTRLLVL.

V gene TRBV4-2 combines with J gene TRBJ1-3; 7 bases are a match to TRBD1. The CDR3 contains 16 residues. Trimming removed 1 base from V and 4 bases from J; junction bases left unmatched: 7. Germline V gene sequence: CDR1 LGHNA, CDR2 YNFKEQ. CDR3 bases: TGTGCCAGCAGCCAAGTAGGGGGCGCAAGAGGAAACACCATATATTTT. It codes for CASSQVGGARGNTIYF.

The chain is built from TRBV5-6 and TRBJ2-7, with 11 bases lining up with TRBD2. CDR1 is SGHDT and CDR2 is YYEEEE in the germline V gene. The trim removed 4 bases at V and 6 bases at J, leaving 9 bases unmatched. The CDR3 runs to 15 residues. CDR3: CASSVRLAGGGEQYF. The CDR3 nucleotides are TGTGCCAGCAGCGTACGGCTAGCGGGAGGCGGCGAGCAGTACTTC.

This rearrangement joins TRBV30 to TRBJ2-1; 7 positions agree with TRBD2. Germline V CDR1 and CDR2: GTSNPN, SVGIG (reference sequence). The CDR3 runs 17 residues. The trim removed 3 bases at V and 0 bases at J, leaving 11 bases unmatched. This chain's CDR3 is CAWRSGGGTPSYNEQFF. The CDR3 DNA follows: TGTGCCTGGAGATCGGGGGGTGGTACCCCCTCCTACAATGAGCAGTTCTTC.

The count of this clone is one. The chain recombines TRBV4-2 with TRBJ2-5; TRBD2 is a possible D gene (6 bases). The V end was cut by 6 bases, the J end by 4 bases, with 21 bases between. The CDR3 has 16 amino acids. Per germline, CDR1 LGHNA and CDR2 YNFKEQ. This CDR3 is CASSLVGTSRPETQYF. In nucleotides, the CDR3 is TGTGCCAGCAGTCTTGTCGGGACTTCCCGCCCAGAGACCCAGTACTTC.

The chain uses TRBV7-3 and TRBJ1-4; D is uncertain. Trimming took off 6 bases at V and 3 bases at J, with 8 bases between the two ends. This CDR3 is 13 amino acids long. The germline V gene has CDR1 SGHTA and CDR2 FQGTGA. CDR3 in DNA: TGTGCCAGCAGTGGCGGTCCTAATGAAAAACTGTTTTTT. Amino acids: CASSGGPNEKLFF.

The chain couples TRBV10-2 to TRBJ2-2; D might be TRBD1 (5 bases). Trimming took 9 bases from V and 1 from J, leaving 9 bases between them. CDR3 length: 13 residues. Germline-derived CDR1 and CDR2 are WSHSY and SAAADI. The CDR3 loop is CASHQGNTGELFF. The CDR3 DNA follows: TGCGCCAGTCACCAGGGGAACACCGGGGAGCTGTTTTTT.

This chain joins TRBV5-1 and TRBJ2-5; D may be TRBD2 (6 bases). The V gene's germline CDR1 is SGHRS and CDR2 YFSETQ. This CDR3 has 15 amino acids. The germline V and J ends were trimmed by 0 bases and 4 bases, with 13 bases remaining between them. The CDR3, as DNA: TGCGCCAGCAGCTTGGGACTAGTGGGGGGAGAGACCCAGTACTTC. This codes for CASSLGLVGGETQYF. Using reference TRBV5-1 and TRBJ2-5 for the parts outside the CDR3, the full variable domain is KAGVTQTPRYLIKTRGQQVTLSCSPISGHRSVSWYQQTPGQGLQFLFEYFSETQRNKGNFPGRFSGRQFSNSRSEMNVSTLELGDSALYLCASSLGLVGGETQYFGPGTRLLVL.

The chain recombines TRBV30 with TRBJ1-3; possibly TRBD1 for D (5 bases). The ends were cut back, 0 bases at V and 4 bases at J, with 13 bases in the middle. There are 15 residues in the CDR3. Per germline, CDR1 GTSNPN and CDR2 SVGIG (reference sequence). Here the CDR3 DNA reads TGTGCCTGGAGTGTTGGGGCACCGCCCGGAAACACCATATATTTT. Translated: CAWSVGAPPGNTIYF.

This sequence joins TRBV7-6 and TRBJ1-6; D unclear. The V end was cut by 0 bases, the J end by 7 bases, with 10 bases between. CDR1 and CDR2 (germline): SGHVS, FNYEAQ. The CDR3 length is 15 residues. CDR3 amino acids: CASSLAGRENSPLHF. CDR3 DNA sequence: TGTGCCAGCAGCTTAGCGGGCCGGGAGAATTCACCCCTCCACTTT. The full variable domain, its missing parts supplied by reference TRBV7-6 and TRBJ1-6, is GAGVSQSPRYKVTKRGQDVALRCDPISGHVSLYWYRQALGQGPEFLTYFNYEAQQDKSGLPNDRFSAERPEGSISTLTIQRTEQRDSAMYRCASSLAGRENSPLHFGNGTRLTVT.

CDR3 nucleotide sequence: TGTGCCAGCAGTTCGAAACTAGCGGGGGGCCTGGAGACCCAGTACTTC. Amino acid sequence: CASSSKLAGGLETQYF. This chain links TRBV5-5 with TRBJ2-5, with 12 positions matching TRBD2. Unmatched junction bases numbered 10, after V lost 5 bases and J lost 5 bases. This CDR3 region has 16 residues. Germline values: CDR1 SGHKS, CDR2 YYEKEE (reference sequence).

The chain joins TRBV28 to TRBJ1-3, with TRBD1 as a possible D gene (6 bases). Trimming removed 5 bases from V and 4 bases from J, with 12 bases in between. Germline V CDR1 and CDR2: MDHEN, SYDVKM. This CDR3 is 14 amino acids long. CDR3 DNA sequence: TGTGCCAGCAGTCAGGGGTTTTGGGGAAACACCATATATTTT. Translation: CASSQGFWGNTIYF.

The J gene is TRBJ2-1, the V gene TRBV5-1; TRBD1 might be the D (6 bases). The germline V gene encodes CDR1 SGHRS and CDR2 YFSETQ. Deletions cut 1 base from V and 6 bases from J, with 11 bases between. The CDR3 length is 14 residues. In DNA, the CDR3 is TGCGCCAGCAGCTTGACACGAGGGGGCAATGAGCAGTTCTTC. As protein: CASSLTRGGNEQFF.

The CDR3 region has the DNA TGTGCCAGCTCACCGACCGGGCCAGGAGGGGGCGCGAGGGAGCAGTACTTC. It translates to CASSPTGPGGGAREQYF. This chain joins TRBV18 and TRBJ2-7, with a weak D call TRBD1 (7 bases). V dropped 3 bases and J dropped 7 bases, with 25 bases sitting between them. Germline assignment: CDR1 KGHSH and CDR2 LQKENI. The CDR3 covers 17 residues.

This clone was counted a single time. The CDR3 nucleotides are TGTGCCAGCAGCCTAGGGACAGGGCCAACCGGGGAGCTGTTTTTT. Amino acids: CASSLGTGPTGELFF. The rearrangement uses TRBV5-8 and TRBJ2-2; TRBD1 agrees at 9 bases. The trim removed 4 bases at V and 5 bases at J, leaving 6 bases unmatched. The CDR3 is 15 residues long. From germline, CDR1 is SGHTS and CDR2 YDEGEE.